Below, 9 T cell receptor beta chains from the same sample are listed, as sequenced in a study of shared clonotypes between healthy human individuals. Only in-frame clones appear in the TCRdb table, and some are missing; sequencing was by immunoSEQ multiplex PCR. The table records approximately 470,000 clones, approximately 80% of them present only once. The specimen was PBMCs. Every receptor here comes from a woman in her 40s in good health. Some clones in this sample may be carry-over from other donors' samples.

This rearrangement joins TRBV6-1 to TRBJ2-1; the D gene could be TRBD1 or TRBD2 (5 bases each). Trimming removed 4 bases at V and 5 bases at J, with 18 bases between. Germline lookup yields CDR1 MNHNS and CDR2 SASEGT. There are 16 residues in the CDR3. CDR3 loop: CASSGRPGTQNNEQFF. The DNA for the CDR3 is TGTGCCAGCAGTGGCCGGCCGGGGACGCAGAACAATGAGCAGTTCTTC.

This rearrangement joins TRBV2 to TRBJ1-3; D not resolved. Germline V lookup: CDR1 SNHLY, CDR2 FYNNEI. The V and J ends lost 6 bases and 1 base respectively, with 10 bases between them. There are 14 residues in the CDR3. CDR3 region: CASSAGRSGNTIYF. The CDR3, as DNA: TGTGCCAGCAGCGCTGGACGGTCTGGAAACACCATATATTTT.

This chain links TRBV28 with TRBJ1-2, with a possible D match to TRBD1 (5 bases). V gave up 11 bases and J gave up 2 bases, with 12 bases separating them. CDR1 MDHEN and CDR2 SYDVKM come from the germline V gene. The length of the CDR3 is 12 residues. The CDR3 bases are TGTGCCGGAGGGAACAGGAACTATGGCTACACCTTC. Amino acid sequence: CAGGNRNYGYTF.

J is TRBJ1-1 and V is TRBV4-1; D gene uncertain. The CDR3 covers 12 residues. V lost 1 base and J 9 bases, leaving 9 bases between the germline ends. The germline gives CDR1 MGHRA, CDR2 YSYEKL. The CDR3 DNA reads TGCGCCAGCAGCCAAGGGGCAAGCCAAGCTTTCTTT. It is translated as CASSQGASQAFF.

The CDR3 loop reads CASSPSHTSGSYNEQFF. CDR3 in DNA: TGCGCCAGCAGCCCGAGTCACACTAGCGGGAGCTACAATGAGCAGTTCTTC. The V call is TRBV4-1, the J call TRBJ2-1; 11 bases are shared with TRBD2. CDR1 is MGHRA, CDR2 YSYEKL, per germline. The junction had 8 bases not matched to a gene; V was cut back by 4 bases and J by 3 bases. The CDR3 runs to 17 residues.

The J gene is TRBJ2-2, the V gene TRBV11-2; possibly TRBD1 or TRBD2 for D (6 bases each). The CDR3 spans 15 residues. Trimming removed 1 base from V and 6 bases from J, with 12 bases in between. Germline CDR1 SGHAT, CDR2 FQNNGV. The CDR3 protein is CASSLAVGGAGELFF. CDR3 sequence (DNA): TGTGCCAGCAGCTTAGCGGTCGGGGGCGCCGGGGAGCTGTTTTTT.

The chain recombines TRBV6-1 with TRBJ2-7, with a tentative D call TRBD2 (5 bases). Germline CDR1 is MNHNS and CDR2 is SASEGT. The CDR3 covers 14 residues. V was clipped by 6 bases and J by 7 bases, with 19 bases between them. CDR3: CASRKLTIPKEQYF. The CDR3 bases are TGTGCCAGCAGGAAGCTGACTATCCCTAAAGAGCAGTACTTC.

This clone was detected only a few times. The chain carries TRBV15 and TRBJ2-6; 8 bases align to TRBD1. Germline CDR1 LNHNV, CDR2 YYDKDF (reference sequence). CDR3 length: 17 residues. Trimming took 7 bases from V and 0 from J; bases not matched to a gene: 8. CDR3 DNA sequence: TGTGCCACCACCCCGACAGGGGTTAGCTCTGGGGCCAACGTCCTGACTTTC. Its protein is CATTPTGVSSGANVLTF.

CDR3: CASSLGWYGYTF. The CDR3 bases are TGTGCCAGCAGTTTGGGCTGGTATGGCTACACCTTC. The J gene is TRBJ1-2, the V gene TRBV28; D not resolved. Germline CDR1 and CDR2: MDHEN and SYDVKM. The CDR3 totals 12 residues. Trimming left V 3 bases short and J 5 bases short, with 7 bases between.